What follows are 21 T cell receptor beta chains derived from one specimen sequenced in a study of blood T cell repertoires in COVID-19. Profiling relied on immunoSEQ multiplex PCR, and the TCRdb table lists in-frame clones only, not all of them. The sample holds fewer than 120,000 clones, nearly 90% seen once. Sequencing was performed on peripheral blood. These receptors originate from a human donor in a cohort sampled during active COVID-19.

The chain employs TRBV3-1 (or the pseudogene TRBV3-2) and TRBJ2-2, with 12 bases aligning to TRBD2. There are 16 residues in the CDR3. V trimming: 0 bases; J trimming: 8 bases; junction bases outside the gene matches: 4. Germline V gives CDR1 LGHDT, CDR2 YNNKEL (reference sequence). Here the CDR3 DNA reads TGTGCCAGCAGCCAAGAACGACTAGCGGGAGAAGGGGAGCTGTTTTTT. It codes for CASSQERLAGEGELFF.

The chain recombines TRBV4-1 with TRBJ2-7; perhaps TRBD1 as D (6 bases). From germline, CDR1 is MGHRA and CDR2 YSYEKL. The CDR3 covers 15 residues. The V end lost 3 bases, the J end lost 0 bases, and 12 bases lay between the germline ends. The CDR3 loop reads CASSQTGTPSYEQYF. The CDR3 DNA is TGCGCCAGCAGCCAGACCGGGACACCCTCCTACGAGCAGTACTTC.

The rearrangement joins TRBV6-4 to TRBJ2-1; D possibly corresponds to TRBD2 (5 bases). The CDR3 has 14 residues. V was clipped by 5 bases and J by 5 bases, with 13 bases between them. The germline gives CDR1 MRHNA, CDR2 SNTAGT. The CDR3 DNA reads TGTGCCAGCAGTAGCGGACCTGGAGACAATGAGCAGTTCTTC. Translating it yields CASSSGPGDNEQFF.

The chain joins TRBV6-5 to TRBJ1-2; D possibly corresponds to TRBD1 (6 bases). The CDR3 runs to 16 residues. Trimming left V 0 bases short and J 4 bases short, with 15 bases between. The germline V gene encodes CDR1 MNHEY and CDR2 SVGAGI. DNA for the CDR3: TGTGCCAGCAGTTACTCGATGGATTTGGACAGCTATGGCTACACCTTC. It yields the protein CASSYSMDLDSYGYTF.

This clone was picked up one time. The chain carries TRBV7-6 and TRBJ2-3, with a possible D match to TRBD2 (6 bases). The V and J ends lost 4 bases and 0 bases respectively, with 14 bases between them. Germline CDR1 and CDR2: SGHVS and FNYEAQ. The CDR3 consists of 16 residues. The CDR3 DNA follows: TGTGCCAGCAGCTCCAGCGGGCGGGGAAGCACAGATACGCAGTATTTT. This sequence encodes CASSSSGRGSTDTQYF.

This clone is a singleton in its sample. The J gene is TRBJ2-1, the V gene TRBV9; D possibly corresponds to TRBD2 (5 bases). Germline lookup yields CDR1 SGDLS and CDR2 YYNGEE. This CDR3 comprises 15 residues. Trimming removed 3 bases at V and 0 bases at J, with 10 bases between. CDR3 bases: TGTGCCAGCAGCGAATTAGCGAACTCCTACAATGAGCAGTTCTTC. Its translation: CASSELANSYNEQFF. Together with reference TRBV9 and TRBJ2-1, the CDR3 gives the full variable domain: DSGVTQTPKHLITATGQRVTLRCSPRSGDLSVYWYQQSLDQGLQFLIQYYNGEERAKGNILERFSAQQFPDLHSELNLSSLELGDSALYFCASSELANSYNEQFFGPGTRLTVL.

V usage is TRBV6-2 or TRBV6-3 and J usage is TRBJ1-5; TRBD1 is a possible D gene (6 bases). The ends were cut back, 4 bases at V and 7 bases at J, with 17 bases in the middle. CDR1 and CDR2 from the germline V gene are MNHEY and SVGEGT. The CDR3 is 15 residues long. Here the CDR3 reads CASSSGQIYQQPQHF. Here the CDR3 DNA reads TGTGCCAGCAGTTCAGGACAGATTTATCAACAGCCCCAGCATTTT.

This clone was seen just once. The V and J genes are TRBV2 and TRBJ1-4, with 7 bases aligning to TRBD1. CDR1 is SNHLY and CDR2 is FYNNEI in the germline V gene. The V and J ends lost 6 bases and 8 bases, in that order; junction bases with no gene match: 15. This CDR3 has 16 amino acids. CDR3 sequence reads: CASRGASGGREEKLFF. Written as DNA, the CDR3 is TGTGCCAGCAGAGGAGCCTCAGGGGGTCGGGAAGAAAAACTGTTTTTT. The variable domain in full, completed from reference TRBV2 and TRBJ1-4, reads EPEVTQTPSHQVTQMGQEVILRCVPISNHLYFYWYRQILGQKVEFLVSFYNNEISEKSEIFDDQFSVERPDGSNFTLKIRSTKLEDSAMYFCASRGASGGREEKLFFGSGTQLSVL.

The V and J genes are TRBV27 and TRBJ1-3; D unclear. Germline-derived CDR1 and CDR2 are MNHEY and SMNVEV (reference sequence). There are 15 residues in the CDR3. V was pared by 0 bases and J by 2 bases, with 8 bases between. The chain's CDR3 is CASSLSYETGNTIYF. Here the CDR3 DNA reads TGTGCCAGCAGTTTATCGTACGAGACTGGAAACACCATATATTTT.

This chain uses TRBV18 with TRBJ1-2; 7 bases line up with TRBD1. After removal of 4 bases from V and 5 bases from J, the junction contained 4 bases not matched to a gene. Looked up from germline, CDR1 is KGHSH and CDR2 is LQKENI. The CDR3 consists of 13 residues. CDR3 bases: TGTGCCAGCTCACACGGGACAGATTATGGCTACACCTTC. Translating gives CASSHGTDYGYTF. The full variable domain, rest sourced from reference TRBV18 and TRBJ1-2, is NAGVMQNPRHLVRRRGQEARLRCSPMKGHSHVYWYRQLPEEGLKFMVYLQKENIIDESGMPKERFSAEFPKEGPSILRIQQVVRGDSAAYFCASSHGTDYGYTFGSGTRLTVV.

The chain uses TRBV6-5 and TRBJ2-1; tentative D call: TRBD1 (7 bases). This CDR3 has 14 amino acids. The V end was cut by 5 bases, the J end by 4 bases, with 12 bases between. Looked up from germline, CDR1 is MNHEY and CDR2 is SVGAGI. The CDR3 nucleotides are TGTGCCAGCAGTACTCCAGGGGGGTACAATGAGCAGTTCTTC. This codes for CASSTPGGYNEQFF.

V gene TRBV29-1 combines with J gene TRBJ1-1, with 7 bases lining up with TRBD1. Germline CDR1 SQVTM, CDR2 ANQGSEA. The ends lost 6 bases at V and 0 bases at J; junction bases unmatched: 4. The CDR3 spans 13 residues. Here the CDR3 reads CSVGQYLNTEAFF. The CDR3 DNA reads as TGCAGCGTGGGACAGTATCTGAACACTGAAGCTTTCTTT.

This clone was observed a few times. The CDR3 DNA sequence: TGTGCCAGCAGCGTACAGGGAACTGAAGCTTTCTTT. Translation gives CASSVQGTEAFF. The chain combines TRBV3-1 (or the pseudogene TRBV3-2) with TRBJ1-1; D is possibly TRBD1 (6 bases). CDR1 is LGHDT and CDR2 is YNNKEL in the germline V gene (reference sequence). Deletions cut 5 bases from V and 5 bases from J, with 9 bases between. The CDR3 is 12 amino acids.

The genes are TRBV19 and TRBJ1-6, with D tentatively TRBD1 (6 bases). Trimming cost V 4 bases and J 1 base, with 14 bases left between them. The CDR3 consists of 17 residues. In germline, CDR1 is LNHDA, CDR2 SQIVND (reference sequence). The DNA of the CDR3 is TGTGCCAGTAGTAAGCCGGGACAACGGTCCTATAATTCACCCCTCCACTTT. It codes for CASSKPGQRSYNSPLHF.

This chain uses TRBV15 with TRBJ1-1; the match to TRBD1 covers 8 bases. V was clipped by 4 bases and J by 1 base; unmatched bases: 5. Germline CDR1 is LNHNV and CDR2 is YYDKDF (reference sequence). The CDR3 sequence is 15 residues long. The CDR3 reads CATSKDREGNTEAFF. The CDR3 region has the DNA TGTGCCACCAGCAAGGACAGGGAGGGGAACACTGAAGCTTTCTTT.

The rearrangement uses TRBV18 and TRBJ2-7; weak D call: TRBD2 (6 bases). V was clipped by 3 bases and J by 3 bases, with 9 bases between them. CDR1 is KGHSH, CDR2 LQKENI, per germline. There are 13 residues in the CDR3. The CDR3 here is CASSPRGLYEQYF. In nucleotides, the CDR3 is TGTGCCAGCTCACCGCGGGGTCTCTACGAGCAGTACTTC.

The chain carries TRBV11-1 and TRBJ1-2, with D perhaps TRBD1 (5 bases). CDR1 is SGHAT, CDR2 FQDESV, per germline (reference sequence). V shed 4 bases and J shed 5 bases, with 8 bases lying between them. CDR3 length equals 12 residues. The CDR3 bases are TGTGCCAGCAGCTCGTCAGGGTATGGCTACACCTTC. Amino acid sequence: CASSSSGYGYTF.

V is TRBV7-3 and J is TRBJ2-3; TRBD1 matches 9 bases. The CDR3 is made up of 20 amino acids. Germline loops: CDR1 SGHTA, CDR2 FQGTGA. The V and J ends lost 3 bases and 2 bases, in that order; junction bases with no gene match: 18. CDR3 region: CASSFSGTGFLGRNTDTQYF. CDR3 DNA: TGTGCCAGCAGCTTCTCCGGGACAGGGTTTCTTGGAAGAAACACAGATACGCAGTATTTT.

In DNA form, the CDR3 reads TGTGCCAGCAGCTTAGATTACAGCGGGGAGACCCAGTACTTC. Translating it yields CASSLDYSGETQYF. The V call is TRBV11-2, the J call TRBJ2-5, with D perhaps matching TRBD2 (6 bases). CDR3 size: 14 residues. Trimming removed 0 bases at V and 5 bases at J, with 10 bases between. Germline values: CDR1 SGHAT, CDR2 FQNNGV.

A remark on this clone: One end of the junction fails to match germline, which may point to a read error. CDR3 amino acids: CASTLTSGVNTGELFF. The CDR3 coding sequence is TGTGCCAGCACCTTGACTAGCGGGGTGAACACCGGGGAGCTGTTTTTT. This chain connects TRBV5-4 to TRBJ2-2; 11 nucleotides align to TRBD2. Germline-derived CDR1 and CDR2 are SGHNT and YYREEE (reference sequence). The length of the CDR3 is 16 residues. Drawing the rest from reference TRBV5-4 and TRBJ2-2, the complete variable domain is ETGVTQSPTHLIKTRGQQVTLRCSSQSGHNTVSWYQQALGQGPQFIFQYYREEENGRGNFPPRFSGLQFPNYSSELNVNALELDDSALYLCASTLTSGVNTGELFFGEGSRLTVL.

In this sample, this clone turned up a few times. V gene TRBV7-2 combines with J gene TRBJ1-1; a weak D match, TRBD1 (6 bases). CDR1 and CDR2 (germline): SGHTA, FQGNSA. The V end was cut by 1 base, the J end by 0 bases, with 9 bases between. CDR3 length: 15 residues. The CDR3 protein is CASSLGQALNTEAFF. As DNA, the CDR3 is TGTGCCAGCAGCTTAGGACAGGCGTTGAACACTGAAGCTTTCTTT.